These 26 T cell receptor beta chains came from one sample sequenced in a study of T cells in pancreatic ductal adenocarcinoma. The selected patients with pancreatic ductal adenocarcinoma had surgery but no neoadjuvant therapy. Clones were sequenced by immunoSEQ multiplex PCR, and TCRdb holds only the in-frame ones, with some missing. This table has 10,000 or so clones, 67% appearing once. The sequencing input was pancreatic tumor tissue. These receptors were taken from a human donor with pancreatic ductal adenocarcinoma.

Here the CDR3 reads CASSPAGTARPVETQYF. The CDR3 DNA reads as TGTGCCAGCTCACCGGCAGGTACGGCTAGGCCAGTGGAGACCCAGTACTTC. The chain joins TRBV18 to TRBJ2-5; D is uncertain. This CDR3 is built from 17 residues. CDR1 and CDR2 from the germline V gene are KGHSH and LQKENI. With 3 bases removed from V and 5 bases from J, the gap between germline ends came to 22 bases.

The chain has TRBV2 and TRBJ2-3; D unresolved. V lost 6 bases to trimming and J lost 2 bases, with 3 bases between them. In germline, CDR1 is SNHLY, CDR2 FYNNEI. This CDR3 comprises 11 residues. The CDR3 DNA is TGTGCCAGCAGCCCCACAGATACGCAGTATTTT. Translation: CASSPTDTQYF. The variable domain in full, completed from reference TRBV2 and TRBJ2-3, reads EPEVTQTPSHQVTQMGQEVILRCVPISNHLYFYWYRQILGQKVEFLVSFYNNEISEKSEIFDDQFSVERPDGSNFTLKIRSTKLEDSAMYFCASSPTDTQYFGPGTRLTVL.

Only a few counts were recorded for this clone. The V gene is TRBV5-1, the J gene TRBJ2-6; 7 positions match TRBD2. The junction had 4 bases not matched to a gene; V was cut back by 0 bases and J by 4 bases. Germline lookup yields CDR1 SGHRS and CDR2 YFSETQ. The CDR3 has 16 amino acids. In DNA, the CDR3 is TGCGCCAGCAGCTTGGCAGCGGGGCTGGGGGCCAACGTCCTGACTTTC. Residues: CASSLAAGLGANVLTF.

The chain's CDR3 is CASSAPGQGSYEQYF. DNA of the CDR3: TGTGCCAGCAGTGCCCCGGGACAGGGATCTTACGAGCAGTACTTC. This sequence joins TRBV25-1 and TRBJ2-7; TRBD1 agrees at 9 bases. The CDR3 has 15 residues. With V trimmed by 4 bases and J by 4 bases, 8 bases remained unmatched. Germline loops: CDR1 MGHDK, CDR2 SYGVNS.

The chain is built from TRBV30 and TRBJ2-2; 7 nucleotides match TRBD1. V was clipped by 3 bases and J by 3 bases; unmatched bases: 7. Looked up from germline, CDR1 is GTSNPN and CDR2 is SVGIG (reference sequence). The CDR3 length is 15 residues. The DNA for the CDR3 is TGTGCCTGGAGGAGGGGGACAGAAGACACCGGGGAGCTGTTTTTT. Protein product: CAWRRGTEDTGELFF. The variable domain in full, completed from reference TRBV30 and TRBJ2-2, reads SQTIHQWPATLVQPVGSPLSLECTVEGTSNPNLYWYRQAAGRGLQLLFYSVGIGQISSEVPQNLSASRPQDRQFILSSKKLLLSDSGFYLCAWRRGTEDTGELFFGEGSRLTVL.

This chain connects TRBV5-6 to TRBJ1-3, with TRBD1 matching over 9 bases. The CDR3 is 18 amino acids. V lost 2 bases, J lost 1 base, and 10 bases stayed unmatched. CDR1 and CDR2 (germline): SGHDT, YYEEEE. The CDR3 DNA is TGTGCCAGCAGCTTTGGGAGGACAGGGGCAGCTTCTGGAAACACCATATATTTT. Its protein is CASSFGRTGAASGNTIYF.

This clone was counted between two and nine times. V usage is TRBV2 and J usage is TRBJ1-5; D gene uncertain. CDR1 is SNHLY, CDR2 FYNNEI, per germline. CDR3 size: 14 residues. With 5 bases removed from V and 0 bases from J, the gap between germline ends came to 8 bases. In nucleotides, the CDR3 is TGTGCCAGCAGTAGACGGAATAGCAATCAGCCCCAGCATTTT. As protein: CASSRRNSNQPQHF.

The chain employs TRBV6-1 and TRBJ2-2; 10 nucleotides line up with TRBD1. V trimming: 6 bases; J trimming: 7 bases; junction bases outside the gene matches: 5. The CDR3 has 14 amino acids. Germline lookup yields CDR1 MNHNS and CDR2 SASEGT. The CDR3 loop is CASSGQGGVGELFF. As DNA, the CDR3 is TGTGCCAGCAGCGGACAGGGGGGAGTCGGGGAGCTGTTTTTT.

This clone is deemed medium-sized. V usage is TRBV4-1 and J usage is TRBJ1-2, with D possibly matching TRBD1 (5 bases). Germline assignment: CDR1 MGHRA and CDR2 YSYEKL. This CDR3 has 15 amino acids. Trimming cost V 3 bases and J 4 bases, with 15 bases left between them. CDR3 in DNA: TGCGCCAGCAGCCACACAACAGGAAAATCCTATGGCTACACCTTC. Protein product: CASSHTTGKSYGYTF.

The rearrangement uses TRBV2 and TRBJ1-1, with D possibly TRBD1 on 5 matching bases. Germline values: CDR1 SNHLY, CDR2 FYNNEI. V dropped 8 bases and J dropped 10 bases, with 17 bases sitting between them. CDR3 length equals 12 residues. The CDR3 is CASGMGVGIAFF. The DNA of the CDR3 is TGTGCCAGCGGAATGGGGGTAGGGATAGCTTTCTTT.

The CDR3 DNA sequence: TGTGCCAGCAGCTCCCGGGGATTCTCCTACGAGCAGTACTTC. As protein: CASSSRGFSYEQYF. This rearrangement joins TRBV7-9 to TRBJ2-7; D perhaps matches TRBD2 (5 bases). Trimming removed 4 bases from V and 0 bases from J, with 10 bases in between. Germline loops: CDR1 SEHNR, CDR2 FQNEAQ (reference sequence). The CDR3 runs to 14 residues.

The chain couples TRBV6-5 to TRBJ1-1; a possible D gene is TRBD1 (6 bases). The CDR3 runs to 13 residues. V lost 7 bases and J 4 bases, leaving 13 bases between the germline ends. From germline, CDR1 is MNHEY and CDR2 SVGAGI. The DNA for the CDR3 is TGTGCCAGCAACGTAGGGGGACGCACTGAAGCTTTCTTT. Translating gives CASNVGGRTEAFF.

J is TRBJ2-7 and V is TRBV5-6; maybe TRBD1 (6 bases). Between the trimmed V and J ends, which lost 6 bases and 1 base, there was a span of 17 bases. Germline-derived CDR1 and CDR2 are SGHDT and YYEEEE. The CDR3 runs 15 residues. CDR3 DNA: TGTGCCAGCACCCAGGGGTGGGGAGAGTCCTACGAGCAGTACTTC. As protein: CASTQGWGESYEQYF. The complete variable domain, with remaining parts taken from reference TRBV5-6 and TRBJ2-7, reads DAGVTQSPTHLIKTRGQQVTLRCSPKSGHDTVSWYQQALGQGPQFIFQYYEEEERQRGNFPDRFSGHQFPNYSSELNVNALLLGDSALYLCASTQGWGESYEQYFGPGTRLTVT.

V gene TRBV6-6 combines with J gene TRBJ2-5; D perhaps matches TRBD2 (6 bases). The tail of the sequence fits TRBJ2-7 better, so the J call may be wrong. This CDR3 is built from 14 residues. Germline values: CDR1 MNHNY, CDR2 SVGAGI (reference sequence). The CDR3 reads CASSYSRGGYEQYF. The CDR3 DNA sequence: TGTGCCAGCAGTTACTCGCGGGGAGGCTACGAGCAGTACTTC.

The chain recombines TRBV14 with TRBJ1-4; D unclear. This CDR3 has 15 residues. V lost 6 bases, J lost 7 bases, and 18 bases lay in between. Germline V CDR1 and CDR2: SGHDN, FVKESK. CDR3 nucleotides: TGTGCCAGCAGTCGAATGAACAGAGTGACTGAAAAACTGTTTTTT. This encodes CASSRMNRVTEKLFF.

The chain couples TRBV6-1 to TRBJ1-1; D is possibly TRBD1 (5 bases). The V gene lost 2 bases and the J gene lost 1 base, with 17 bases spanning the gap. This CDR3 spans 17 amino acids. Per the germline V gene, CDR1 is MNHNS and CDR2 is SASEGT. DNA of the CDR3: TGTGCCAGCAGTGAATATCTGACAGCGATATCGAACACTGAAGCTTTCTTT. Its protein product is CASSEYLTAISNTEAFF.

The chain links TRBV4-2 to TRBJ2-7, with D possibly matching TRBD2 (6 bases). Looked up from germline, CDR1 is LGHNA and CDR2 is YNFKEQ. Trimming took 6 bases from V and 4 from J, leaving 7 bases between them. There are 11 residues in the CDR3. CDR3 amino acids: CASRGGYEQYF. CDR3 in DNA: TGTGCCAGCAGGGGGGGTTACGAGCAGTACTTC.

By share, this clone ranks as medium-sized. Distinct nucleotide sequences in the sample also encode this CDR3. The V gene is TRBV5-1, the J gene TRBJ1-1; 7 bases map to TRBD1. The V gene's germline CDR1 is SGHRS and CDR2 YFSETQ. V lost 0 bases to trimming and J lost 4 bases; unmatched junction nucleotides: 3. The CDR3 is 14 amino acids. This CDR3 is CASSLVSGGTEAFF. CDR3 DNA sequence: TGCGCCAGCAGCTTGGTTTCAGGGGGCACTGAAGCTTTCTTT.

The rearrangement links TRBV29-1 to TRBJ2-6; 7 nucleotides line up with TRBD1. The V gene end was trimmed by 7 bases and the J gene end by 1 base; junction bases not matched to a gene: 4. Germline V CDR1 and CDR2: SQVTM, ANQGSEA. The CDR3 loop spans 14 amino acids. CDR3 coding DNA: TGCAGCGCCCCGACAGGGTCTGGGGCCAACGTCCTGACTTTC. As protein: CSAPTGSGANVLTF.

The chain employs TRBV4-1 and TRBJ1-2; D is unresolved. The CDR3 extends over 13 amino acids. Germline loops: CDR1 MGHRA, CDR2 YSYEKL. Trimming cost V 4 bases and J 4 bases, with 10 bases left between them. The CDR3 loop reads CASSREGGYGYTF. The CDR3 DNA follows: TGCGCCAGCAGCCGAGAGGGCGGCTATGGCTACACCTTC.

The chain carries TRBV19 and TRBJ1-1; 7 bases fit TRBD1. The ends lost 3 bases at V and 8 bases at J; junction bases unmatched: 6. The CDR3 length is 13 residues. Germline CDR1 and CDR2: LNHDA and SQIVND (reference sequence). CDR3 sequence: CASSIRTGPEAFF. CDR3 bases: TGTGCCAGTAGTATCAGGACAGGACCAGAAGCTTTCTTT.

The CDR3 region has the DNA TGTGCCAGCAGCCCCCTCGCGGGACAGGGTCCCTATGGCTACACCTTC. It codes for CASSPLAGQGPYGYTF. This chain joins TRBV7-9 and TRBJ1-2, with 9 bases that match TRBD1. With V trimmed by 5 bases and J by 4 bases, 11 bases remained unmatched. The CDR3 has 16 amino acids. In germline, CDR1 is SEHNR, CDR2 FQNEAQ (reference sequence).

This chain uses TRBV5-6 with TRBJ2-7, with D perhaps TRBD1 or TRBD2 (6 bases each). The CDR3 sequence is 15 residues long. Between the trimmed V and J ends, which lost 3 bases and 0 bases, there was a span of 13 bases. Germline assignment: CDR1 SGHDT and CDR2 YYEEEE. CDR3 DNA sequence: TGTGCCAGCAGCTGGAGGGGGGCTGGCTCCTACGAGCAGTACTTC. Protein sequence: CASSWRGAGSYEQYF.

This chain joins TRBV19 and TRBJ1-3, with no clear D. The V gene lost 7 bases and the J gene lost 0 bases, with 13 bases spanning the gap. This CDR3 region has 15 residues. Germline V CDR1 and CDR2: LNHDA, SQIVND (reference sequence). CDR3 nucleotide sequence: TGTGCCAGTACCGATACAACGAGCTCTGGAAACACCATATATTTT. The encoded protein is CASTDTTSSGNTIYF. The full variable domain, with the rest looked up from reference TRBV19 and TRBJ1-3, is DGGITQSPKYLFRKEGQNVTLSCEQNLNHDAMYWYRQDPGQGLRLIYYSQIVNDFQKGDIAEGYSVSREKKESFPLTVTSAQKNPTAFYLCASTDTTSSGNTIYFGEGSWLTVV.

The DNA of the CDR3 is TGCGCCAGCACCACGGAGGGGGGAGGGTACACTGAAGCTTTCTTT. Translation gives CASTTEGGGYTEAFF. V is TRBV5-1 and J is TRBJ1-1, with D possibly TRBD1 on 6 matching bases. V lost 6 bases and J 3 bases, leaving 18 bases between the germline ends. Germline V gives CDR1 SGHRS, CDR2 YFSETQ. The CDR3 length is 15 residues.

The chain joins TRBV5-1 to TRBJ2-5; TRBD2 matches 13 bases. The CDR3 loop spans 16 amino acids. In germline, CDR1 is SGHRS, CDR2 YFSETQ. The trim removed 4 bases at V and 1 base at J, leaving 4 bases unmatched. CDR3 DNA: TGCGCCAGCAGCAGGGGGACTAGCGGGACCCAAGAGACCCAGTACTTC. This gives the protein CASSRGTSGTQETQYF. The full variable domain, in which reference TRBV5-1 and TRBJ2-5 provide the parts outside the CDR3, is KAGVTQTPRYLIKTRGQQVTLSCSPISGHRSVSWYQQTPGQGLQFLFEYFSETQRNKGNFPGRFSGRQFSNSRSEMNVSTLELGDSALYLCASSRGTSGTQETQYFGPGTRLLVL.